The present T cell receptor (beta chain) was sequenced within a study of blood T cell repertoires in COVID-19. Repertoires were generated with immunoSEQ multiplex PCR, while TCRdb's copy carries only in-frame clones and drops some. The sample includes tens of thousands of clones, about 86% of them seen just once. The clonotype was recovered from a man aged 50 to 60 with acute or convalescent COVID-19. Input material: peripheral blood.

CDR3 DNA: TGTGCCAGCAGCTTAGGACTCGGGAGGGTCACCGGGGAGCTGTTTTTT. Translating it yields CASSLGLGRVTGELFF. The rearrangement uses TRBV7-8 and TRBJ2-2, with 8 bases fitting TRBD2. After removal of 1 base from V and 4 bases from J, the junction contained 5 bases not matched to a gene. CDR1 and CDR2 from the germline V gene are SGHVS and FQNEAQ. The CDR3 totals 16 residues.